Listed below are T cell receptor beta chains from one sample, sequenced in a study of T-cell reconstitution after alpha-beta-depleted transplantation in children. In TCRdb, the PCR reads were re-called with MiXCR into one record per CDR3 protein. The data show under 140,000 distinct CDR3 sequences, 9% to 12% seen once. Sequences were derived from PBMCs from the stem cell graft donor, sampled from the stem cell graft. The source is a human donor who donated a stem cell graft to a child with acute lymphoblastic leukemia. Each CDR3 is given with its conserved first and last residue. The D gene is left open where the match is weak. Clone sizes are given selectively: once, few, many, or a class where the clone is expanded.

d_call: NA
j_call: TRBJ2-1
v_call: TRBV15
clone_size: NA
cdr3_aa: CATSSGSSYNEQFF
cdr3_nt: TGTGCCACCAGCAGCGGGAGCTCCTACAATGAGCAGTTCTTC

d_call: TRBD2
j_call: TRBJ2-1
v_call: TRBV11-2
clone_size: many
cdr3_aa: CASSTTFGGSRTYNEQFF
cdr3_nt: TGTGCCAGCAGCACTACATTCGGGGGGAGTCGTACCTACAATGAGCAGTTCTTC

d_call: NA
j_call: TRBJ2-4
v_call: TRBV11-2
clone_size: NA
cdr3_aa: CASSATGIDIQYF
cdr3_nt: TGTGCCAGCAGCGCTACAGGGATCGACATTCAGTACTTC

d_call: NA
j_call: TRBJ2-3
v_call: TRBV30
clone_size: NA
cdr3_aa: CAWSVQGLTLTF
cdr3_nt: TGTGCCTGGAGTGTACAGGGACTAACACTTACTTTT

d_call: NA
j_call: TRBJ1-6
v_call: TRBV5-1
clone_size: many
cdr3_aa: CASSSGGRPDPLHF
cdr3_nt: TGCGCCAGCAGCTCTGGTGGCAGACCAGACCCCCTCCACTTT

d_call: NA
j_call: TRBJ2-7
v_call: TRBV5-8
clone_size: NA
cdr3_aa: CASTPGDSFSYEQYF
cdr3_nt: TGTGCCAGCACCCCGGGGGACAGCTTCTCCTACGAGCAGTACTTC

d_call: TRBD1
j_call: TRBJ1-1
v_call: TRBV30
clone_size: NA
cdr3_aa: CAWRQGQRTEAFF
cdr3_nt: TGTGCCTGGAGACAGGGGCAGAGGACTGAAGCTTTCTTT

d_call: NA
j_call: TRBJ2-3
v_call: TRBV7-8
clone_size: many
cdr3_aa: CASSLARLPRDTQYF
cdr3_nt: TGTGCCAGCAGCTTAGCGAGGCTCCCACGGGATACGCAGTATTTT

d_call: TRBD1
j_call: TRBJ2-5
v_call: TRBV18
clone_size: few
cdr3_aa: CASSTGQGARETQYF
cdr3_nt: TGTGCCAGCTCCACGGGACAGGGGGCGAGAGAGACCCAGTACTTC

d_call: NA
j_call: TRBJ2-7
v_call: TRBV5-1
clone_size: many
cdr3_aa: CASSQGLSPYEQYF
cdr3_nt: TGCGCCAGCAGCCAGGGGCTATCCCCTTACGAGCAGTACTTC

d_call: TRBD1
j_call: TRBJ2-7
v_call: TRBV5-1
clone_size: many
cdr3_aa: CASRSGQGAYEQYF
cdr3_nt: TGCGCCAGCAGATCGGGACAGGGAGCCTACGAGCAGTACTTC

d_call: TRBD1
j_call: TRBJ1-2
v_call: TRBV7-9
clone_size: many
cdr3_aa: CASSRQGNGYTF
cdr3_nt: TGTGCCAGCAGCCGACAGGGGAATGGCTACACCTTC

d_call: TRBD2
j_call: TRBJ2-3
v_call: TRBV5-4
clone_size: many
cdr3_aa: CASSSRTSGGATQYF
cdr3_nt: TGTGCCAGCAGCTCTCGAACTAGCGGGGGGGCTACGCAGTATTTT

d_call: TRBD2
j_call: TRBJ2-2
v_call: TRBV19
clone_size: many
cdr3_aa: CASSTSPGGGANTGELFF
cdr3_nt: TGTGCCAGTAGTACGAGCCCTGGCGGGGGGGCGAACACCGGGGAGCTGTTTTTT

d_call: NA
j_call: TRBJ2-3
v_call: TRBV5-4
clone_size: NA
cdr3_aa: CASTLRAGGTDTQYF
cdr3_nt: TGTGCCAGCACCTTGCGGGCAGGGGGCACAGATACGCAGTATTTT

d_call: TRBD1
j_call: TRBJ2-2
v_call: TRBV29-1
clone_size: many
cdr3_aa: CSVDVGTGQNTGELFF
cdr3_nt: TGCAGCGTTGATGTCGGGACAGGGCAGAACACCGGGGAGCTGTTTTTT

d_call: NA
j_call: TRBJ1-4
v_call: TRBV12-3/TRBV12-4
clone_size: many
cdr3_aa: CASSSQNILFF
cdr3_nt: TGTGCCAGCAGTTCCCAGAACATACTGTTTTTT

d_call: TRBD2
j_call: TRBJ2-3
v_call: TRBV6-2/TRBV6-3
clone_size: many
cdr3_aa: CASSYTSGSTDTQYF
cdr3_nt: TGTGCCAGCAGTTACACTAGCGGGAGCACAGATACGCAGTATTTT

d_call: TRBD2
j_call: TRBJ2-3
v_call: TRBV7-7
clone_size: many
cdr3_aa: CASSLGGGLKDTQYF
cdr3_nt: TGTGCTAGCAGCTTAGGCGGGGGGCTCAAAGATACGCAGTATTTT

d_call: TRBD2
j_call: TRBJ2-7
v_call: TRBV20-1
clone_size: few
cdr3_aa: CSAPRTSGEQYF
cdr3_nt: TGCAGTGCCCCCAGGACTAGCGGGGAGCAGTACTTC